These T cell receptor beta chains were read from a single sample in a study of OX40 agonist ivuxolimab in advanced cancers. The data were produced by immunoSEQ multiplex PCR, yet TCRdb's version contains in-frame clones alone and is incomplete. The sample holds about 73,000 clones; 88% are singletons and the top ten take around 0.73%. The sequences come from CD4+ or CD8+ T cells sorted from blood, collected in a trial of the OX40 agonist ivuxolimab. The receptors here all came from an adult with an advanced solid tumor such as melanoma, head and neck, liver or kidney cancer. The CDR3 runs from the conserved cysteine through the conserved F or W. A D gene is named only where the DNA matches it firmly. Some rows have no size entry. The others give once, few or many, or a class for an expanded clone.

CDR3 length	D gene	V gene	J gene	clone size	CDR3 protein	CDR3 DNA
15	TRBD1	TRBV6-1	TRBJ2-7	.	CATSKGQGLSYEQYF	TGTGCCACCTCTAAAGGACAGGGATTATCCTACGAGCAGTACTTC
14	.	TRBV10-1	TRBJ2-2	.	CASAGQLNTGELFF	TGCGCCAGTGCAGGACAGCTGAACACCGGGGAGCTGTTTTTT
18	TRBD2	TRBV4-2	TRBJ2-2	.	CASSQAQASGSRGGELFF	TGTGCCAGCAGCCAAGCCCAGGCTAGCGGGTCCAGGGGCGGGGAGCTGTTTTTT
14	.	TRBV4-1	TRBJ1-4	.	CASSQDLLGEKLFF	TGCGCCAGCAGCCAAGATCTGCTCGGAGAAAAACTGTTTTTT
16	TRBD1	TRBV19	TRBJ2-2	.	CASSPNRGQGTGELFF	TGTGCCAGTAGTCCCAACAGGGGGCAGGGAACCGGGGAGCTGTTTTTT
15	TRBD1	TRBV6-6	TRBJ2-7	once	CASSRPGTGAYEQYF	TGTGCCAGCAGTCGCCCTGGGACAGGGGCCTACGAGCAGTACTTC
12	.	TRBV29-1	TRBJ1-2	.	CSVEQGNYGYTF	TGCAGCGTTGAACAGGGGAACTATGGCTACACCTTC
11	.	TRBV2	TRBJ2-7	.	CASTPWGEQYF	TGTGCCAGCACCCCATGGGGCGAGCAGTACTTC
14	TRBD1	TRBV5-1	TRBJ2-1	.	CASSPGQGVGEQFF	TGCGCCAGCAGCCCGGGACAGGGGGTCGGTGAGCAGTTCTTC
13	.	TRBV28	TRBJ2-2	.	CASSLGVAGELFF	TGTGCCAGCAGTTTAGGGGTGGCCGGGGAGCTGTTTTTT
15	TRBD2	TRBV4-1	TRBJ2-1	.	CASSQAGGGLGEQFF	TGCGCCAGCAGCCAAGCTGGCGGGGGGTTGGGTGAGCAGTTCTTC
17	.	TRBV11-2	TRBJ2-1	once	CASSLVGSGSSYNEQFF	TGTGCCAGCAGCTTAGTAGGGTCAGGGAGTTCTTACAATGAGCAGTTCTTC
12	.	TRBV30	TRBJ1-6	.	CAWTLSGSPLHF	TGTGCCTGGACTCTCAGTGGCTCACCCCTCCACTTT
13	.	TRBV19	TRBJ2-1	.	CASSIEKGIEQFF	TGTGCCAGTAGTATCGAAAAAGGAATTGAGCAGTTCTTC
13	.	TRBV11-2	TRBJ1-5	once	CASSLGPNQPQHF	TGTGCCAGCAGCTTGGGTCCCAATCAGCCCCAGCATTTT
13	.	TRBV11-3	TRBJ2-1	.	CASSLGTVHEQFF	TGTGCCAGCAGCTTAGGGACAGTTCATGAGCAGTTCTTC
15	TRBD2	TRBV30	TRBJ2-1	.	CAWSVGTSGTDEQFF	TGTGCCTGGAGTGTAGGGACTAGCGGGACCGATGAGCAGTTCTTC
14	TRBD2	TRBV5-4	TRBJ2-1	once	CASTEAGGYNEQFF	TGTGCCAGCACTGAAGCGGGAGGTTACAATGAGCAGTTCTTC
14	.	TRBV7-6	TRBJ1-2	.	CASSAGTSSYGYTF	TGTGCCAGCAGCGCTGGGACAAGCTCTTATGGCTACACCTTC
16	.	TRBV19	TRBJ2-3	.	CASSVTRGRGTDTQYF	TGTGCCAGTAGTGTGACCAGGGGAAGGGGCACAGATACGCAGTATTTT
15	TRBD2	TRBV11-1	TRBJ2-1	.	CASSAGLAVYNEQFF	TGTGCCAGCAGCGCGGGACTAGCGGTATACAATGAGCAGTTCTTC
15	.	TRBV5-1	TRBJ2-5	.	CASSLSNGQGETQYF	TGCGCCAGCAGCCTGTCTAACGGGCAGGGCGAGACCCAGTACTTC
14	TRBD1	TRBV6-1	TRBJ1-2	.	CASIIQTGREGYTF	TGTGCCAGCATCATCCAGACAGGGAGAGAGGGCTACACCTTC
14	.	TRBV18	TRBJ2-2	.	CASSPPTKTGELFF	TGTGCCAGCTCACCACCCACCAAAACCGGGGAGCTGTTTTTT
16	.	TRBV5-1	TRBJ2-3	.	CASSLESGFSTDTQYF	TGCGCCAGCAGCTTGGAGAGCGGGTTCAGCACAGATACGCAGTATTTT
14	TRBD1	TRBV11-2	TRBJ2-3	.	CASSLGGRPDTQYF	TGTGCCAGCAGCCTAGGGGGCCGGCCAGATACGCAGTATTTT